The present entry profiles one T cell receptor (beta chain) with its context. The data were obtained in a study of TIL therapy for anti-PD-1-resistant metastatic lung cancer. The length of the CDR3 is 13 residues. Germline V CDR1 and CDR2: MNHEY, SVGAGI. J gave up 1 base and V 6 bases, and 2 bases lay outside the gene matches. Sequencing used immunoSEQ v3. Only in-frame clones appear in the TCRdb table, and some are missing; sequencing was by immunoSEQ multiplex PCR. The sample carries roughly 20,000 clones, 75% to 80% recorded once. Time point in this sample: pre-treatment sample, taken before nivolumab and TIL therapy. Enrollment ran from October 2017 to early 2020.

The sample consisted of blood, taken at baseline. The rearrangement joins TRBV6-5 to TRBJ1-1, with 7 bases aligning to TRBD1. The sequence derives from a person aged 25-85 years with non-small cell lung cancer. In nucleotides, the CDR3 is TGTGCCAGCAGGAACAGGGGGAACACTGAAGCTTTCTTT. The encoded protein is CASRNRGNTEAFF.